This TCR beta chain was documented in a study of shared clonotypes between healthy human individuals. The CDR3 runs to 12 residues. CDR1 is SQVTM, CDR2 ANQGSEA, per germline. V was cut by 8 bases and J by 6 bases, with 16 bases left in between. Researchers divided each subset's genomic DNA evenly across several immunoSEQ plates. Generated by immunoSEQ multiplex PCR, the TCRdb table keeps only in-frame clones and is missing some. In the table there are around 2.5 million clones, roughly 93% of which are singletons. The clonotype was recovered from a man younger than 35 in good health. Some clones in this sample may be carry-over from other donors' samples. V gene TRBV29-1 combines with J gene TRBJ1-2; D perhaps matches TRBD1 (5 bases). Sequencing was performed on naive CD4+ T cells from PBMCs. Specified subset: CD45RA+ positively selected. This chain's CDR3 is CSFLSQGNGYTF. The CDR3 bases are TGCAGCTTCCTATCGCAGGGTAATGGCTACACCTTC.